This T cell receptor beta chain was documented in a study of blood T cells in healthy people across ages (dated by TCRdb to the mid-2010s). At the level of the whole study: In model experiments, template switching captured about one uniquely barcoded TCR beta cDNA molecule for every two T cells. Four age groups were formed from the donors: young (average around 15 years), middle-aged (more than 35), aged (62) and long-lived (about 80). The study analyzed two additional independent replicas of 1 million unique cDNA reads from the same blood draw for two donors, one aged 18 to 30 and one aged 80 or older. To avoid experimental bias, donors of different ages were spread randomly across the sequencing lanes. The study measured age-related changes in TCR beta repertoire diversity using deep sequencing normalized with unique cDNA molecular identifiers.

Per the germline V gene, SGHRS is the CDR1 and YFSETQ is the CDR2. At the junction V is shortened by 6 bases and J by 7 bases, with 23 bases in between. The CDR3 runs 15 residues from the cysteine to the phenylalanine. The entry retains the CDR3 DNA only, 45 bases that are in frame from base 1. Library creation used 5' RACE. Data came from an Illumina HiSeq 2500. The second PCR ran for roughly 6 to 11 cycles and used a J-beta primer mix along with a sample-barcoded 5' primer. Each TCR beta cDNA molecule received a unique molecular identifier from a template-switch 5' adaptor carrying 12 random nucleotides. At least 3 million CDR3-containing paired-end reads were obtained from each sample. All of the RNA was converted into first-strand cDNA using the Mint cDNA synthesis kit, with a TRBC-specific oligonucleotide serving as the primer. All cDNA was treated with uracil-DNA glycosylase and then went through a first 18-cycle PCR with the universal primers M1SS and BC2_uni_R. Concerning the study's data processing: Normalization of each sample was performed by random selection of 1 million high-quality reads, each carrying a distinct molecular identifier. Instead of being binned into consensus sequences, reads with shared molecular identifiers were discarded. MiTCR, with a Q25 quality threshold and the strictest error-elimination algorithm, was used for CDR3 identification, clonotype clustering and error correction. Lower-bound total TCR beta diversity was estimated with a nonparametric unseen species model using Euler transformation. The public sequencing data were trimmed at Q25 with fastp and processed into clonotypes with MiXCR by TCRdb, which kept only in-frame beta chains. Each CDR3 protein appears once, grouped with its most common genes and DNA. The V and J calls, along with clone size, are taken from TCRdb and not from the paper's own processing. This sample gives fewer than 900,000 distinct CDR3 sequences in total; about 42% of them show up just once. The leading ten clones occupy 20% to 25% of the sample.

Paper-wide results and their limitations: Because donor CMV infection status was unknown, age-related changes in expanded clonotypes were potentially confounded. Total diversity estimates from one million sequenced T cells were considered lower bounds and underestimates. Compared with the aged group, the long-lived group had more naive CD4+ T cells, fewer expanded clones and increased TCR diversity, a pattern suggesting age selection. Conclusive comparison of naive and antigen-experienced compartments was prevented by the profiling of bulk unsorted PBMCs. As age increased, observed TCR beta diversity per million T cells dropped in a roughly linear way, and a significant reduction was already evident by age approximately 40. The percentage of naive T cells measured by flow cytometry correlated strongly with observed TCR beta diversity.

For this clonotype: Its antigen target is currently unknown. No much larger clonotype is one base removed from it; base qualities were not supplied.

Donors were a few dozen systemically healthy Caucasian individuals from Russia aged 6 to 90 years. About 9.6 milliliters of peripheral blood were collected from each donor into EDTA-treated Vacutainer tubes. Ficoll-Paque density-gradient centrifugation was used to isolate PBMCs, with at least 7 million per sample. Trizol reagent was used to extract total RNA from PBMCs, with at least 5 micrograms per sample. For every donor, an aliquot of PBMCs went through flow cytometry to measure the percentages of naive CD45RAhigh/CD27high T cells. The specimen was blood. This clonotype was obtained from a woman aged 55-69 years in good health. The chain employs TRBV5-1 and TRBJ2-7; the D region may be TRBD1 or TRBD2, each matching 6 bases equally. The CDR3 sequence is CASTMLGGQNNEQYF. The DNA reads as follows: TGCGCCAGCACCATGTTGGGGGGACAAAATAATGAGCAGTACTTC.